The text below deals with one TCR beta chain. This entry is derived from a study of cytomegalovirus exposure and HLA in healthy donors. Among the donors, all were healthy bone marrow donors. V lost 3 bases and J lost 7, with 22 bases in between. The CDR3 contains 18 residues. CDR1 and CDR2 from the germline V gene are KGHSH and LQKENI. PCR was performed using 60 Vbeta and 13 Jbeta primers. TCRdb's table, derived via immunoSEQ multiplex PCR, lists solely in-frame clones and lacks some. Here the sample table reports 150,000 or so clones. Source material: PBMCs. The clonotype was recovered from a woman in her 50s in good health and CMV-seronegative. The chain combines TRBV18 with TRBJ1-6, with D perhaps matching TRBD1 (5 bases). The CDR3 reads CASSPTWSTQGANSPLHF. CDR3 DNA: TGTGCCAGCTCACCCACCTGGTCTACCCAAGGGGCGAATTCACCCCTCCACTTT. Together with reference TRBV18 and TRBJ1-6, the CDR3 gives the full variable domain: NAGVMQNPRHLVRRRGQEARLRCSPMKGHSHVYWYRQLPEEGLKFMVYLQKENIIDESGMPKERFSAEFPKEGPSILRIQQVVRGDSAAYFCASSPTWSTQGANSPLHFGNGTRLTVT.